A selection of T cell receptor beta chains follows, all from one sample in a study of CD8 T cells in Susac syndrome. MiXCR, run by TCRdb on the immunoSEQ multiplex PCR reads, gives a single entry per CDR3 protein. The profile shows 400,000 or so distinct CDR3 sequences, approximately 89% of them singletons. The sample comprised CD8+ T cells from PBMCs. These receptor sequences come from a human donor with multiple sclerosis. Both conserved end residues are part of each CDR3. The order of the fields is V gene, J gene, CDR3 protein.

>TRBV5-6|TRBJ2-7
CASKDRGPTYEQYF
>TRBV28|TRBJ2-1
CASSFPSTGTNNEQFF
>TRBV5-1|TRBJ2-3
CASSCRQACTDTQYF
>TRBV9|TRBJ2-1
CASSVPESLGLYNEQFF
>TRBV27|TRBJ1-1
CASSLGPRAFF
>TRBV6-1|TRBJ2-7
CASAPGTIYEQYF
>TRBV25-1|TRBJ1-2
CASSEGPRGIGGYTF
>TRBV19|TRBJ2-1
CATTPTSGGGNEQFF
>TRBV18|TRBJ2-1
CASSPQGLAGGVVNEQFF
>TRBV7-3|TRBJ1-1
CASSLETGISLNTEAFF
>TRBV15|TRBJ1-5
CATSRDLGAGQPQHF
>TRBV2|TRBJ2-2
CASIRRGDDTGELFF
>TRBV11-2|TRBJ2-7
CASRPMAGTGGLGEQYF
>TRBV30|TRBJ2-7
CAWSVAGPREQYF
>TRBV20-1|TRBJ1-2
CSALFMGGYTF
>TRBV10-2|TRBJ2-3
CASSRTGQWDTQYF
>TRBV6-1|TRBJ1-5
CASSVLTGEVVKGNQPQHF
>TRBV4-1|TRBJ1-4
CASSQDQVTGNEKLFF
>TRBV20-1|TRBJ2-5
CSARELGREEETQYF
>TRBV7-9|TRBJ2-1
CASSSRLLSSYNEQFF
>TRBV7-2|TRBJ1-2
CASSATQGGTNGYTF
>TRBV13|TRBJ2-7
CASSPPEVYEQYF
>TRBV10-2|TRBJ1-1
CACGGTEAFF
>TRBV6-1|TRBJ2-4
CASSQGGGENIQYF